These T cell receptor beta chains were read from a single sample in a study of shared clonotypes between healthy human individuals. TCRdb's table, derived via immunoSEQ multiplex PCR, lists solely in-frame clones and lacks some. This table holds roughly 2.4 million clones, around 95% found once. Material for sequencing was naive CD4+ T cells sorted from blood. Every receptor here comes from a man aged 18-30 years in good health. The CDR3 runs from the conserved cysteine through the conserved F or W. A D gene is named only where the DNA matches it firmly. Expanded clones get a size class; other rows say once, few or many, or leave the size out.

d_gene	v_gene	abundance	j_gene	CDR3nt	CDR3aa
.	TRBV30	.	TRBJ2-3	TGTGCCTGGGCCGGTGCGGGGCCCACAGATACGCAGTATTTT	CAWAGAGPTDTQYF
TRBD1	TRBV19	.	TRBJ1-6	TGTGCCAGTACCTCCGGACAGGGTAATTCACCCCTCCACTTT	CASTSGQGNSPLHF
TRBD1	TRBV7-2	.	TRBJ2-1	TGTGCCAGCAGACAAACAGGGGGCTCGGCCTACAATGAGCAGTTCTTC	CASRQTGGSAYNEQFF
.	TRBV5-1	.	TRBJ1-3	TGCGCCAGCAGCTTTCAGGGCTTGAGCTCTGGAAACACCATATATTTT	CASSFQGLSSGNTIYF
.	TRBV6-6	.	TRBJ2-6	TGTGCCAGCACCCCGACAGGCTCCTCTGGGGCCAACGTCCTGACTTTC	CASTPTGSSGANVLTF
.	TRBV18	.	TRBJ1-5	TGTGCCAGCTCACCGGTCAATCAGCCCCAGCATTTT	CASSPVNQPQHF
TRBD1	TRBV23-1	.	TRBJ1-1	TGCGCCCGGGAGGACAGGGTTATGAACACTGAAGCTTTCTTT	CAREDRVMNTEAFF
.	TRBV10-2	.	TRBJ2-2	TGCGCCAGCCTAGGAGGACCCTTCGCCGGGGAGCTGTTTTTT	CASLGGPFAGELFF
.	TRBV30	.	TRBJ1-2	TGTGCCTGGATCCCCCTCTCAGGGGTCAGGGGCTACACCTTC	CAWIPLSGVRGYTF
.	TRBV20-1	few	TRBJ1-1	TGCAGTGCCTCAGGGAGAGCTTTCTTT	CSASGRAFF
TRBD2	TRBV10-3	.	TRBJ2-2	TGTGCCATCAGTGGGCGGGAGGGCCAACACACCGGGGAGCTGTTTTTT	CAISGREGQHTGELFF
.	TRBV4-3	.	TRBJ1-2	TGCGCCAGCAGCCAAGAATACAGGGCTAACTATGGCTACACCTTC	CASSQEYRANYGYTF
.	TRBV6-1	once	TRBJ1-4	TGTGCCAGCAGTGAAGTGAGGGGGACTAATGAAAAACTGTTTTTT	CASSEVRGTNEKLFF
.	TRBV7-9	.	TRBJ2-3	TGTGCCAGCAGCTTTTCCGCCGGGAGCACAGATACGCAGTATTTT	CASSFSAGSTDTQYF
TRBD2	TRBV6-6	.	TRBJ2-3	TGTGCCAGCAGCCAGCGGGGGGCCCTAGATACGCAGTATTTT	CASSQRGALDTQYF
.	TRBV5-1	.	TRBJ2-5	TGCGCCAGCAGCTGGTGGGGGAGCCAAGAGACCCAGTACTTC	CASSWWGSQETQYF
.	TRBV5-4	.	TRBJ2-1	TGTGCCAGCAGCTTGTGGGCTAGCGCGGACAATGAGCAGTTCTTC	CASSLWASADNEQFF
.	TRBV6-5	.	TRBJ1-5	TGTGCCAGCAGTCCATCCGGTCAGCCCCAGCATTTT	CASSPSGQPQHF
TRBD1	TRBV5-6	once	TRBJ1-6	TGTGCCAGCAGCACCGGGACAGGGTTATCACCCCTCCACTTT	CASSTGTGLSPLHF
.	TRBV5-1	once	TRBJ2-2	TGCGCCAGCAGCATGGGCTCGGGAGACACCGGGGAGCTGTTTTTT	CASSMGSGDTGELFF
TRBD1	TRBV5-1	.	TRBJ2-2	TGCGCCAGCAGCTTGGGGGGACAGGGAGAAGCCGGGGAGCTGTTTTTT	CASSLGGQGEAGELFF
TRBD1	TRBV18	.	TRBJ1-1	TGTGCCAGCTCACCTGGTTCGACAGGGGGCTTCGAAGCTTTCTTT	CASSPGSTGGFEAFF
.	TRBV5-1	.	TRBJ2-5	TGCGCCAGCAGCCAATCCTTCGAGGGCGGGGTAATGGCCCAGTACTTC	CASSQSFEGGVMAQYF
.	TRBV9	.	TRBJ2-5	TGTGCCAGCAGTCAGCGAGGGGGGAGGGCCCAAGAGACCCAGTACTTC	CASSQRGGRAQETQYF
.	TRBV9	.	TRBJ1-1	TGTGCCAGCACCTCCTCAAGGGAGAACACTGAAGCTTTCTTT	CASTSSRENTEAFF
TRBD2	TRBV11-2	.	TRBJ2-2	TGTGCCAGCAGCAGAGCGGGAGGCAAGAACACCGGGGAGCTGTTTTTT	CASSRAGGKNTGELFF
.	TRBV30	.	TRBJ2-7	TGTGCCTGGAGATTTGGGGAGAATAGCTACGAGCAGTACTTC	CAWRFGENSYEQYF
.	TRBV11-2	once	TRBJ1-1	TGTGCCAGCAGCTTGGCACAGGCGAACACTGAAGCTTTCTTT	CASSLAQANTEAFF
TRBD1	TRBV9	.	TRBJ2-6	TGTGCCAGCAGGGGGGACAGAACCTCTGGGGCCAACGTCCTGACTTTC	CASRGDRTSGANVLTF
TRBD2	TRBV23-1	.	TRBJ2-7	TGCGCCAGATTTAGGGACGGGAGGGCCTACGAGCAGTACTTC	CARFRDGRAYEQYF
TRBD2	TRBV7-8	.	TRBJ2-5	TGTGCCAGCAGCAACGGACTAGCGGGTTTTGGTCGAGAGACCCAGTACTTC	CASSNGLAGFGRETQYF
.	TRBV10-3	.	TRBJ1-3	TGTGCCATCAGTGAGTCCGGAAACACCATATATTTT	CAISESGNTIYF
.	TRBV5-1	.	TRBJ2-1	TGCGCCAGCAGCTTACAGGGTTCCTCCTACAATGAGCAGTTCTTC	CASSLQGSSYNEQFF
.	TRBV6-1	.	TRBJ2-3	TGTGCCAGCTCAAAAGAAAGGGGCACAGATACGCAGTATTTT	CASSKERGTDTQYF
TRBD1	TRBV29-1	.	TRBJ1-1	TGCAGCGCCAACAGAATGGGGGGTAAAAGGGGGCCTTTGAACACTGAAGCTTTCTTT	CSANRMGGKRGPLNTEAFF
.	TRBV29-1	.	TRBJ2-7	TGCAGCGTTGCGGCGAGTCCAGGAGTCTACGAGCAGTACTTC	CSVAASPGVYEQYF
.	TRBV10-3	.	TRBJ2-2	TGTGCCATCAGACAGGATTCGAACACCGGGGAGCTGTTTTTT	CAIRQDSNTGELFF
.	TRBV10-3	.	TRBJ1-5	TGTGCCATCAGTGACCGGGTTGATCAGCCCCAGCATTTT	CAISDRVDQPQHF
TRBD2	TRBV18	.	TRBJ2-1	TGTGCCAGCTCACCTACTAGCGGGGGGCCCCACAATGAGCAGTTCTTC	CASSPTSGGPHNEQFF
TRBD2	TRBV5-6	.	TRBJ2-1	TGTGCCAGCAGCTTGGTAGCCGAGCGGGAGAGGGCCTACAATGAGCAGTTCTTC	CASSLVAERERAYNEQFF
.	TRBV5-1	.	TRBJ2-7	TGCGCCAGCAGCGCACAACAGGGAGGTGAGCAGTACTTC	CASSAQQGGEQYF
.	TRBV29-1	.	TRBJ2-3	TGCAGCGCCGAGAGACCGGCGGGTTGGTACAGCACAGATACGCAGTATTTT	CSAERPAGWYSTDTQYF
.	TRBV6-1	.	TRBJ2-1	TGTGCCAGCAGTGTACCCATGAAGGGGTACAATGAGCAGTTCTTC	CASSVPMKGYNEQFF
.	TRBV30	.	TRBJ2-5	TGTGCCTGGAGTGTACTGGGGACACTGTACCAAGAGACCCAGTACTTC	CAWSVLGTLYQETQYF
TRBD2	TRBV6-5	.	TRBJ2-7	TGTGCCACCCGGTGGGGAGGGGATCGCTACGAGCAGTACTTC	CATRWGGDRYEQYF
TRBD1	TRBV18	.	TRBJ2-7	TGTGCCAGCTCACCACTTACAGGGGCCTACGAGCAGTACTTC	CASSPLTGAYEQYF
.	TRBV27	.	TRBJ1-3	TGTGCCAGCAGTTCGGACAGCTACTCTGGAAACACCATATATTTT	CASSSDSYSGNTIYF
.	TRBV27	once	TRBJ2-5	TGTGCCAGTACCGGACGGGACCAAGAGACCCAGTACTTC	CASTGRDQETQYF
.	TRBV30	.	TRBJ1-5	TGTGCCTGGAGTGATGGCGTGAGCAATCAGCCCCAGCATTTT	CAWSDGVSNQPQHF
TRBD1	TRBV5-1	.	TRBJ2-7	TGCGCCAGCTCAGGGGGCTCCTACGAGCAGTACTTC	CASSGGSYEQYF
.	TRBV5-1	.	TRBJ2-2	TGCGCCAGCAGCTCGTCTCCAGGGGCCGGGGAGCTGTTTTTT	CASSSSPGAGELFF
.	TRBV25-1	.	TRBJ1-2	TGTGCCAGCAGTGGGGCAGGCACCTACTATGGCTACACCTTC	CASSGAGTYYGYTF
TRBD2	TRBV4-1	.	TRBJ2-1	TGCGCCAGCAGCCGCATACTAGCGGGTTCCTACAATGAGCAGTTCTTC	CASSRILAGSYNEQFF
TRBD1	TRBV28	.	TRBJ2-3	TGTGCCAGCATAAACAGGGGGCGCGTATCGCGGGATACGCAGTATTTT	CASINRGRVSRDTQYF
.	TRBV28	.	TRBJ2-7	TGTGCCAGCAACAGCCCCACCGGACAGTTACACTTC	CASNSPTGQLHF
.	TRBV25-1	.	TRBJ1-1	TGTGCCAGCAGTGAATTATACACTGAAGCTTTCTTT	CASSELYTEAFF
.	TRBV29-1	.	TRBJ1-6	TGCAGCGTTGCGTGGACCGAAACGGGGCCCCTCCACTTT	CSVAWTETGPLHF